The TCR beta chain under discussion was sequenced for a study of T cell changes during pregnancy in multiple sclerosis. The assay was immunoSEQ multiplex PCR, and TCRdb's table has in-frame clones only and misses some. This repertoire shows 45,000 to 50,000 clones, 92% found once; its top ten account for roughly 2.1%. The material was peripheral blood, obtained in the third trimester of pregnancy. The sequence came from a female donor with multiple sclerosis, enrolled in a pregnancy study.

The CDR3 protein is CASSYTGTSGRETQYF. The CDR3 DNA sequence: TGTGCCAGCAGCTACACCGGGACTAGCGGGAGAGAGACCCAGTACTTC. This sequence joins TRBV7-9 and TRBJ2-5, with 14 positions matching TRBD2. The V and J ends lost 4 bases and 4 bases, in that order; junction bases with no gene match: 5. This CDR3 is 16 amino acids long. Germline assignment: CDR1 SEHNR and CDR2 FQNEAQ (reference sequence).